This is a list of T cell receptor beta chains from one sample in a study of blood T cells in healthy people across ages. Using its own MiXCR run on the 5' RACE reads, TCRdb lists one record per CDR3 protein. In the table there are 800,000 to 1,000,000 distinct CDR3 sequences, 48% of which are singletons. Sequenced sample: blood. These receptors all come from a young man in good health. CDR3s include the opening cysteine and the closing phenylalanine or tryptophan. A D gene is named only where the DNA matches it firmly. Size is omitted from some rows. Given values are once, few, many or a class for expanded clones.

d_call | j_call | v_call | clone_size | cdr3_nt | cdr3_aa
- | TRBJ2-1 | TRBV3-1 | - | TGTGCCAGCAGCCAAGGAAGGGACCGAGACGACAATGAGCAGTTCTTC | CASSQGRDRDDNEQFF
- | TRBJ2-3 | TRBV5-1 | few | TGCGCCAGCAAGCCGACAGGGGGGACTAGGAGAGATACGCAGTATTTT | CASKPTGGTRRDTQYF
TRBD2 | TRBJ2-1 | TRBV3-1 | few | TGTGCCAGCAGCCAAGACGTAGCGGGGGCCTTCGGGAATGAGCAGTTCTTC | CASSQDVAGAFGNEQFF
- | TRBJ2-5 | TRBV7-2 | - | TGTGCCAGCAGCTCCTTTTCCCTTGGGGAGCAGTACTTC | CASSSFSLGEQYF
- | TRBJ2-5 | TRBV20-1 | many | TGCAGTGCTAGAGGGGGGCACCACCAAGAGACCCAGTACTTC | CSARGGHHQETQYF
TRBD2 | TRBJ2-4 | TRBV29-1 | - | TGCAGCGTCACAGCGGGGGTAGCCAAAAACATTCAGTACTTC | CSVTAGVAKNIQYF
TRBD2 | TRBJ2-1 | TRBV3-1 | few | TGTGCCAGCAGCCAGGAAGGACTAGCGGGAGACTCGAATGAGCAGTTCTTC | CASSQEGLAGDSNEQFF
- | TRBJ2-3 | TRBV27 | - | TGTGCCAGCAGTTTGGGAGGGGGCGCGGTAGATACGCAGTATTTT | CASSLGGGAVDTQYF
TRBD1 | TRBJ2-1 | TRBV10-3 | few | TGTGCCATCAGTGAAGGACAGGGGGTGGATAATGAGCAGTTCTTC | CAISEGQGVDNEQFF
- | TRBJ2-3 | TRBV20-1 | - | TGCAGTGCTGAGGCGGGCTGGGGCACAGATACGCAGTATTTT | CSAEAGWGTDTQYF
- | TRBJ2-1 | TRBV4-2 | many | TGTGCCAGCAGCCCCCGTGGGGGCGTCGGCAATGAGCAGTTCTTC | CASSPRGGVGNEQFF
- | TRBJ2-5 | TRBV7-9 | - | TGTGCCAGCAGCTTTTCCTACTTGAACAATGAGCAGTACTTC | CASSFSYLNNEQYF
TRBD1 | TRBJ2-1 | TRBV9 | few | TGTGCCAGCAGCGACCCTCCTTACAGGGGAGACAATGAGCAGTTCTTC | CASSDPPYRGDNEQFF
- | TRBJ2-7 | TRBV29-1 | few | TGCAGCGTTGTGAGGGGAGGGGGAGGCTACAATGAGCAGTACTTC | CSVVRGGGGYNEQYF
- | TRBJ2-5 | TRBV6-1 | - | TGTGCCAGCAGTGAATATCGGGAGACCCAGTACTTC | CASSEYRETQYF
- | TRBJ1-2 | TRBV4-2 | - | TGTGCCAGCAGCCAAGACTCGCAGGGAAGGGGAAACTATGGCTACACCTTC | CASSQDSQGRGNYGYTF
- | TRBJ2-3 | TRBV27 | - | TGTGCCGGCAGTTATACTGGACCCTGGGATACGCAGTATTTT | CAGSYTGPWDTQYF
- | TRBJ1-5 | TRBV19 | - | TGTGCCAGGACCCAACTAGGCGGAGAAAATCAGCCCCAGCATTTT | CARTQLGGENQPQHF
TRBD1 | TRBJ2-5 | TRBV30 | - | TGTGCCTGGAGTGTAGGGCAGGGGGACCAAGAGACCCAGTACTTC | CAWSVGQGDQETQYF
- | TRBJ1-4 | TRBV5-1 | - | TGCGCCAGCAGAAAGGGCGCTAATGAAAAACTGTTTTTT | CASRKGANEKLFF
- | TRBJ2-1 | TRBV10-3 | - | TGTGCCATCAATGCGGTAAATGAGCAGTTCTTC | CAINAVNEQFF
- | TRBJ2-3 | TRBV12-3/TRBV12-4 | - | TGTGCCACGGGATCAGATACGCAGTATTTT | CATGSDTQYF
TRBD2 | TRBJ2-1 | TRBV18 | few | TGTGCCAGCTCACAAAGACTAGCGGGGAACACCAATGAGCAGTTCTTC | CASSQRLAGNTNEQFF
- | TRBJ2-2 | TRBV4-1 | - | TGCGCCAGCAGCCAAGAAAACAGCCACACCGGGGAGCTGTTTTTT | CASSQENSHTGELFF
TRBD2 | TRBJ2-7 | TRBV5-1 | - | TGCGCCAGCAGCCGGACTAGCGGGGGGACCTCCTACAATGAGCAGTACTTC | CASSRTSGGTSYNEQYF
TRBD2 | TRBJ2-7 | TRBV20-1 | few | TGCAGTGCTAGAGATCGGCTAGCGGGGATGTACGAGCAGTACTTC | CSARDRLAGMYEQYF
TRBD2 | TRBJ2-7 | TRBV27 | few | TGTGCCAGCAGTTTACAGCGGGGGGGTAGCTCCTACGAGCAGTACTTC | CASSLQRGGSSYEQYF
- | TRBJ1-2 | TRBV12-3/TRBV12-4 | few | TGTGCCAGCACCTACGGAGGGAAGAGAGATGGCTACACCTTC | CASTYGGKRDGYTF
TRBD1 | TRBJ1-1 | TRBV11-2 | few | TGTGCCAGCAGTTCAGGGGGTAGGGCTGAAGCTTTCTTT | CASSSGGRAEAFF
- | TRBJ1-2 | TRBV7-8 | - | TGTGCCAGCAGCTTAGTTCTTGGGGCGGACTATGGCTACACCTTC | CASSLVLGADYGYTF
TRBD1 | TRBJ1-5 | TRBV6-2/TRBV6-3 | - | TGTGCCAGCAGTCTAAGACAGGGCGGTCAGCCCCAGCATTTT | CASSLRQGGQPQHF
- | TRBJ2-2 | TRBV19 | - | TGTGCCAGTAGTATTTCTGCTCTAGGCACCGGGGAGCTGTTTTTT | CASSISALGTGELFF
- | TRBJ2-3 | TRBV27 | - | TGTACCAGCAGTCTAAAGAGGACGGTAGATACGCAGTATTTT | CTSSLKRTVDTQYF
TRBD2 | TRBJ2-4 | TRBV4-3 | few | TGCGCCAGCAGCCAGGGGTGGGGAGGGACGGAAGCCAAAAACATTCAGTACTTC | CASSQGWGGTEAKNIQYF
TRBD1 | TRBJ2-1 | TRBV29-1 | many | TGCAGCGCCCCGACAGGGTTCTCCTACAATGAGCAGTTCTTC | CSAPTGFSYNEQFF
TRBD1 | TRBJ2-7 | TRBV4-3 | many | TGCGCCAGCAGTTCTACCGGGACAGGGCCGTACGAGCAGTACTTC | CASSSTGTGPYEQYF
TRBD1 | TRBJ1-2 | TRBV4-3 | many | TGCGCCAGCAGCCAAGCGGGGGGACAGGGGGACTATGGCTACACCTTC | CASSQAGGQGDYGYTF
- | TRBJ2-1 | TRBV27 | few | TGTGCCAGCAGTAGAGGACTACCTACATACAATGAGCAGTTCTTC | CASSRGLPTYNEQFF
- | TRBJ2-3 | TRBV6-2/TRBV6-3 | - | TGTGCCAGCAGTTACTCGACAGTAGGCACAGATACGCAGTATTTT | CASSYSTVGTDTQYF
TRBD2 | TRBJ2-3 | TRBV9 | few | TGTGCCAGCAGCGGCCGGGAAGGTAGCGGGGGAGATACGCAGTATTTT | CASSGREGSGGDTQYF
- | TRBJ1-5 | TRBV28 | few | TGTGCCAGCATCCCCATCGATGGAGGGACGGGCAATCAGCCCCAGCATTTT | CASIPIDGGTGNQPQHF
- | TRBJ1-4 | TRBV25-1 | - | TGTGCCAGCAGTCATCGGGGCGGGGGGCTGACTGAAAAACTGTTTTTT | CASSHRGGGLTEKLFF
- | TRBJ1-5 | TRBV20-1 | - | TGCAGCGGAAACAGGGTGGGTCAGCCCCAGCATTTT | CSGNRVGQPQHF
- | TRBJ1-1 | TRBV7-6 | - | TGTGCCAGCAGCTTCGGGCAGAGTAACACTGAAGCTTTCTTT | CASSFGQSNTEAFF
- | TRBJ1-2 | TRBV7-9 | - | TGTGCCAGCAGCTTCGAGGGTATCATGAACTATGGCTACACCTTC | CASSFEGIMNYGYTF
- | TRBJ2-7 | TRBV30 | - | TGTGCCTACCCTCCATACGAGCAGTACTTC | CAYPPYEQYF
- | TRBJ2-6 | TRBV6-5 | few | TGTGCCAGCAGTTCGCGCTACCTCTCTGGGGCCAACGTCCTGACTTTC | CASSSRYLSGANVLTF
- | TRBJ2-3 | TRBV7-2 | - | TGTGCCAGCAGCTTAGGAAGGGATAGAACAGATACGCAGTATTTT | CASSLGRDRTDTQYF
- | TRBJ2-5 | TRBV20-1 | - | TGCAGTGCGCCCCCGGGACACATAGCGATTGAGCAGTACTTC | CSAPPGHIAIEQYF
- | TRBJ2-1 | TRBV20-1 | few | TGCAGTGTCCTTTTGACTCGCTCCTACAATGAGCAGTTCTTC | CSVLLTRSYNEQFF
- | TRBJ2-3 | TRBV20-1 | - | TGCAGTGCTAGAGATGGGGGCCTTTCCACAGATACGCAGTATTTT | CSARDGGLSTDTQYF
TRBD2 | TRBJ2-1 | TRBV4-3 | few | TGCGCCAGCAGCCAAGATCGGACTAGCGGGGTAAAGAATGAGCAGTTCTTC | CASSQDRTSGVKNEQFF
TRBD1 | TRBJ1-4 | TRBV25-1 | few | TGTGCCAGCAGGGGGACAGCCCGTGTGGGACTGTTTTTT | CASRGTARVGLFF
- | TRBJ2-2 | TRBV27 | - | TGTGCCAGCAGTTCGCGCGGGGAGCTGTTTTTT | CASSSRGELFF